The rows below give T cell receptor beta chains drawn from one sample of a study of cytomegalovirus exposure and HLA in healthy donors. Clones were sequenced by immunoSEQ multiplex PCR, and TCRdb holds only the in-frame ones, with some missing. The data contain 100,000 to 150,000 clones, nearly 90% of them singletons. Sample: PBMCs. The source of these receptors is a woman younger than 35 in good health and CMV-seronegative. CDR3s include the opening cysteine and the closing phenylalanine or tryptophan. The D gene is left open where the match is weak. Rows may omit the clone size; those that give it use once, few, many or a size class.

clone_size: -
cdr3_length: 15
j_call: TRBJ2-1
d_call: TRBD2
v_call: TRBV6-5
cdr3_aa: CASSYGVSGGNEQFF
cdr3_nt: TGTGCCAGCAGTTATGGCGTTAGCGGGGGGAATGAGCAGTTCTTC

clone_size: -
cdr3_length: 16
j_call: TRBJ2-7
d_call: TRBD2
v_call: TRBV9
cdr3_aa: CASSGTTSGGPYEQYF
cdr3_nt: TGTGCCAGCAGCGGAACGACTAGCGGGGGACCCTACGAGCAGTACTTC

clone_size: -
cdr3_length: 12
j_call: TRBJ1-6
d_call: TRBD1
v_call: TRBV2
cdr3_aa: CASSAWDRNPHF
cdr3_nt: TGTGCCAGCAGTGCGTGGGACAGAAACCCCCACTTT

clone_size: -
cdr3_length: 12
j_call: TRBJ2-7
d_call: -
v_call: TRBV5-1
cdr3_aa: CASSYLDSEQYF
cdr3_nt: TGCGCCAGCAGTTACTTGGACTCCGAGCAGTACTTC

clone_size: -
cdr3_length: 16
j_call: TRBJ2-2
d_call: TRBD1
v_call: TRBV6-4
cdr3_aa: CASSDSGTGHTGELFF
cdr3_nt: TGTGCCAGCAGTGACTCCGGGACAGGGCATACCGGGGAGCTGTTTTTT

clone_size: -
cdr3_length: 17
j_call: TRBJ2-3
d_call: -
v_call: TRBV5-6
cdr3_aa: CASSPLGEGTPTDTQYF
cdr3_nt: TGTGCCAGCAGCCCCCTCGGAGAGGGGACACCCACAGATACGCAGTATTTT

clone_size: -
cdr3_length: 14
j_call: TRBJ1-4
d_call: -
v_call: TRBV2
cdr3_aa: CASTGGAGRGLLFF
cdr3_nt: TGTGCCAGCACCGGAGGGGCTGGAAGGGGTTTACTGTTTTTT

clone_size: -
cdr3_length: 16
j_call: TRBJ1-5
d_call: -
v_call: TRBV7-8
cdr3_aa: CASSLDPGISNQPQHF
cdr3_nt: TGTGCCAGCAGCTTAGATCCAGGGATTAGCAATCAGCCCCAGCATTTT

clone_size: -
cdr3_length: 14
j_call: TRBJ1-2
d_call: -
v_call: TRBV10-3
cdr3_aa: CAISPFTGNYGYTF
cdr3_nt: TGTGCCATCAGTCCGTTTACAGGAAACTATGGCTACACCTTC

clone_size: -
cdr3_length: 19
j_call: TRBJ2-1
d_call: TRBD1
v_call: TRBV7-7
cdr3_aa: CASSPTIWGGDRGANEQFF
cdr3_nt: TGTGCCAGCAGCCCAACGATATGGGGTGGGGACAGGGGAGCCAATGAGCAGTTCTTC

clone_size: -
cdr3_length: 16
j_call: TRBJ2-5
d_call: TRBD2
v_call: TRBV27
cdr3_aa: CASSPQTGGAVGTQYF
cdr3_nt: TGTGCCAGCAGTCCCCAAACGGGGGGGGCCGTCGGGACCCAGTACTTC

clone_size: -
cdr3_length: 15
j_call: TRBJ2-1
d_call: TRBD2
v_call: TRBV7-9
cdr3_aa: CASSSTSGGYNEQFF
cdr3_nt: TGTGCCAGCAGCTCGACTAGCGGGGGCTACAATGAGCAGTTCTTC

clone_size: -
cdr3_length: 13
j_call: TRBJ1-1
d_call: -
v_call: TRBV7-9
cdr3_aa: CASSWEEGTEAFF
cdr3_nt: TGTGCCAGCAGCTGGGAGGAGGGTACTGAAGCTTTCTTT

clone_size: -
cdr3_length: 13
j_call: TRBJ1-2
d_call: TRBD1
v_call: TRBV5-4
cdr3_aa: CASSEGAPYGYTF
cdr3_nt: TGTGCCAGCAGTGAGGGGGCTCCCTATGGCTACACCTTC

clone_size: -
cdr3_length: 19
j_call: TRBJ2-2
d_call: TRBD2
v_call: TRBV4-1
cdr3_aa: CASSQGAFASGANTGELFF
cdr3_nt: TGCGCCAGCAGCCAAGGGGCGTTCGCGAGCGGGGCGAACACCGGGGAGCTGTTTTTT

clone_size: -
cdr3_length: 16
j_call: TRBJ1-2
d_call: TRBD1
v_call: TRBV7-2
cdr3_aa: CASSLESGGADYGYTF
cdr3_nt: TGTGCCAGCAGCTTAGAGTCAGGGGGCGCAGACTATGGCTACACCTTC

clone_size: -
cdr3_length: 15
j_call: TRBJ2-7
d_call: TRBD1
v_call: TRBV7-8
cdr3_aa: CASSLGTGKFYEQYF
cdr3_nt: TGTGCCAGCAGCTTAGGGACAGGAAAATTCTACGAGCAGTACTTC

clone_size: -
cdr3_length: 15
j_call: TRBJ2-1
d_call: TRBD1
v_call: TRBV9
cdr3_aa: CASSPTGETNNEQFF
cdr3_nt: TGTGCCAGCAGTCCAACAGGGGAGACCAACAATGAGCAGTTCTTC

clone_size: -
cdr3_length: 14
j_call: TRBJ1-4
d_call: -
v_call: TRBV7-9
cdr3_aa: CASSQGQTNEKLFF
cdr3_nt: TGTGCCAGCAGCCAAGGACAGACTAATGAAAAACTGTTTTTT

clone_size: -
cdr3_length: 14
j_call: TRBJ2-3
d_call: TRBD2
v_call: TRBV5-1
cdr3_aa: CASSPGTSGDTQYF
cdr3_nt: TGCGCCAGCAGCCCGGGGACTAGCGGGGATACGCAGTATTTT

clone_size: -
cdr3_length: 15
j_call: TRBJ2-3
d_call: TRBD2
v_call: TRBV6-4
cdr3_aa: CASSAGLAGTDTQYF
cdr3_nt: TGTGCCAGCAGCGCCGGACTAGCTGGCACAGATACGCAGTATTTT

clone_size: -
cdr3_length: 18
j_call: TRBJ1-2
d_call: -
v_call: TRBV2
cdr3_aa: CASSDVVFRVRGSDGYTF
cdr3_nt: TGTGCCAGCAGTGATGTGGTGTTTAGGGTTCGGGGAAGTGATGGCTACACCTTC

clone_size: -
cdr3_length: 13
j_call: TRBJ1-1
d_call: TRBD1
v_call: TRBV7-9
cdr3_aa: CASSLVGQTEAFF
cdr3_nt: TGTGCCAGCAGCTTAGTGGGACAGACTGAAGCTTTCTTT

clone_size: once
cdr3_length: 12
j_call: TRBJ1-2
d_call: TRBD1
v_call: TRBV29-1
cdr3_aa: CSVEGGGGGYTF
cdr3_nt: TGCAGCGTTGAAGGAGGGGGCGGTGGCTACACCTTC

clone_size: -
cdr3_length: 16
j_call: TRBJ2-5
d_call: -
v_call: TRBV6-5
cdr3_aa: CASSYTGLIRWETQYF
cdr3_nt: TGTGCCAGCAGTTACACCGGACTAATTCGCTGGGAGACCCAGTACTTC

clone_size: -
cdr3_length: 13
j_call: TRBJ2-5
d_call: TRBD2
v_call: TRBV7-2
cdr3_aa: CASSLSGVETQYF
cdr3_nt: TGTGCCAGCAGCCTTAGCGGGGTCGAGACCCAGTACTTC

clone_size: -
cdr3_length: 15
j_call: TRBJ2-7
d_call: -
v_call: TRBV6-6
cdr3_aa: CASSYDGGSSYEQYF
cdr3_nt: TGTGCCAGCAGTTACGATGGGGGGAGCTCCTACGAGCAGTACTTC

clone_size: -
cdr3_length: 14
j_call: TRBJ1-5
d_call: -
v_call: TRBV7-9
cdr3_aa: CASSPDSSNQPQHF
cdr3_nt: TGTGCCAGCAGCCCGGACAGCAGCAATCAGCCCCAGCATTTT

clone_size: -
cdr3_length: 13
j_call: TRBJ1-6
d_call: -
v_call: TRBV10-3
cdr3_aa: CATSNGDNSPLHF
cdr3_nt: TGTGCCACCAGCAACGGTGATAATTCACCCCTCCACTTT

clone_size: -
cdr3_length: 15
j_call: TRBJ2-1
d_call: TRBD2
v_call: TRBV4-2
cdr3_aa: CASRLGQGGNNEQFF
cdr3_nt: TGTGCCAGCAGATTAGGGCAGGGAGGGAACAATGAGCAGTTCTTC

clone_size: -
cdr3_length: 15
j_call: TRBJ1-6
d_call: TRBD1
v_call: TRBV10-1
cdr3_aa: CASSESTGSDSPLHF
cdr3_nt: TGCGCCAGCAGTGAGTCGACAGGGTCCGATTCACCCCTCCACTTT

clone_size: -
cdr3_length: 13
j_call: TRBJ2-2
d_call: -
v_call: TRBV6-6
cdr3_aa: CASSYGRVGELFF
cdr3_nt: TGTGCCAGCAGTTACGGGAGAGTCGGGGAGCTGTTTTTT

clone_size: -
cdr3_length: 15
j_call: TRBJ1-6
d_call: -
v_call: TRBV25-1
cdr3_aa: CASSEYAGVDSPLHF
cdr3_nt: TGTGCCAGCAGTGAATATGCGGGGGTAGATTCACCCCTCCACTTT

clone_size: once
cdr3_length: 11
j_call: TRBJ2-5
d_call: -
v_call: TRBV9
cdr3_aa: CASGRGETQYF
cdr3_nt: TGTGCCAGCGGCCGAGGGGAGACCCAGTACTTC

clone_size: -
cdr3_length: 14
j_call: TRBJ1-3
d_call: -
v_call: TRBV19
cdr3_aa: CASMTGASGNTIYF
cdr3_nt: TGTGCCAGTATGACAGGTGCCTCTGGAAACACCATATATTTT

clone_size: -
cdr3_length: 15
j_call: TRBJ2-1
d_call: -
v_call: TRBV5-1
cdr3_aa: CASSDWAGIHNEQFF
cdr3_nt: TGCGCCAGCAGTGACTGGGCGGGGATCCACAATGAGCAGTTCTTC

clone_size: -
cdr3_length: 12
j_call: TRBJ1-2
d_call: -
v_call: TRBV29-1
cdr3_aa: CSVVAGNYGYTF
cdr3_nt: TGCAGCGTTGTTGCGGGGAACTATGGCTACACCTTC

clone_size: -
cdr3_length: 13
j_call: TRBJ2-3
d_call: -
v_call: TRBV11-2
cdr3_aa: CASSLDQTDTQYF
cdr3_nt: TGTGCCAGCAGCTTAGATCAGACAGATACGCAGTATTTT

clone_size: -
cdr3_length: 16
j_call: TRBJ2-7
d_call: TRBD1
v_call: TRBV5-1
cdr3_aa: CASSAEPGQGYDEQYF
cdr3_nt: TGCGCCAGCAGCGCAGAACCGGGACAGGGATACGACGAGCAGTACTTC

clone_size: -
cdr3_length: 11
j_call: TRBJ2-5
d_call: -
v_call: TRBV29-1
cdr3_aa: CSGRVSETQYF
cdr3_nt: TGCAGCGGCAGGGTATCGGAGACCCAGTACTTC

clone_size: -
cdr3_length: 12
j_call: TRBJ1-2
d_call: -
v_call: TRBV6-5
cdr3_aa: CASSSGWGDYTF
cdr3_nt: TGTGCCAGCAGTTCAGGTTGGGGCGACTACACCTTC

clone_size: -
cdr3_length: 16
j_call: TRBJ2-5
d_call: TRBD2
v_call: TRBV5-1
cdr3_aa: CASSPRLAGGRETQYF
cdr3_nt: TGCGCCAGCAGCCCCCGCCTAGCGGGGGGGAGGGAGACCCAGTACTTC

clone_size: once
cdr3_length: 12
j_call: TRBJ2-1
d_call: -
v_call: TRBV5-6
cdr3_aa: CASSFAVNEQFF
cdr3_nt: TGTGCCAGCAGCTTTGCGGTCAATGAGCAGTTCTTC

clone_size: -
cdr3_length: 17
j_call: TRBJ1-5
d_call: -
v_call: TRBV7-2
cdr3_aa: CASSLVGQTWRNQPQHF
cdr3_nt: TGTGCCAGCAGCTTAGTTGGTCAGACCTGGCGGAATCAGCCCCAGCATTTT

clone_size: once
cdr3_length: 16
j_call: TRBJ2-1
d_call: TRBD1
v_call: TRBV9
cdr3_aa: CASSLGQGVTYNEQFF
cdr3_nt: TGTGCCAGCAGCTTAGGACAGGGAGTGACCTACAATGAGCAGTTCTTC

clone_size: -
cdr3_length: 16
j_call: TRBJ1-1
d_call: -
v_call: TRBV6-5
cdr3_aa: CASSYLGGRLNTEAFF
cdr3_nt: TGTGCCAGCAGTTACTTAGGAGGACGGTTAAACACTGAAGCTTTCTTT

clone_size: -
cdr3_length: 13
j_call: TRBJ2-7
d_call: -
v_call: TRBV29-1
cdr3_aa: CSANKQGLEEQYF
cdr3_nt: TGCAGCGCAAACAAACAGGGTTTGGAGGAGCAGTACTTC

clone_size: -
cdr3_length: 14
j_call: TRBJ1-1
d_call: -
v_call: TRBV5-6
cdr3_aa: CASSSRTGGTEAFF
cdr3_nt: TGTGCCAGCAGCTCCCGCACGGGAGGGACTGAAGCTTTCTTT

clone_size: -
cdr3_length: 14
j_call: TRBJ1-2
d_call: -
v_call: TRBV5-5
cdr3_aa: CASSPTGTLYGYTF
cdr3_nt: TGTGCCAGCAGCCCCACCGGGACACTCTATGGCTACACCTTC

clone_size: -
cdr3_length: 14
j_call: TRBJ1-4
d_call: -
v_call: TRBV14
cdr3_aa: CASSQGATNEKLFF
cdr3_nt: TGTGCCAGCAGCCAAGGCGCAACTAATGAAAAACTGTTTTTT

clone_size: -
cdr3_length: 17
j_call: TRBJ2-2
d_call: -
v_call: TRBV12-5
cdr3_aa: CASGLGAFGGNTGELFF
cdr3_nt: TGTGCTAGTGGTTTGGGGGCCTTTGGGGGCAACACCGGGGAGCTGTTTTTT

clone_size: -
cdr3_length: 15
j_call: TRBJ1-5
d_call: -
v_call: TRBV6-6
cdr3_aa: CASKLGTGQSAPAFF
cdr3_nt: -

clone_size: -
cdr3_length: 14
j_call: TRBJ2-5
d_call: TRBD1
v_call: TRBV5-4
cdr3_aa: CASSLVGTEETQYF
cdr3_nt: TGTGCCAGCAGTCTGGTGGGGACAGAAGAGACCCAGTACTTC

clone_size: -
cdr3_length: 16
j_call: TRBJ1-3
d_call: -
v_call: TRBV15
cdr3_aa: CATSRDTHVSGNTIYF
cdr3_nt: TGTGCCACCAGCAGAGATACACACGTCTCTGGAAACACCATATATTTT

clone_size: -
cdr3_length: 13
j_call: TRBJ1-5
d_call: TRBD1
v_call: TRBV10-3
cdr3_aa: CAISGTGQQPQHF
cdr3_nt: TGTGCCATCAGTGGGACAGGGCAACAGCCCCAGCATTTT

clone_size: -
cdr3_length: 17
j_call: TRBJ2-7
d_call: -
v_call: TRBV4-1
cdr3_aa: CASSQSNQDRRRYEQYF
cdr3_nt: TGCGCCAGCAGCCAATCAAACCAAGACAGGCGGCGATACGAGCAGTACTTC

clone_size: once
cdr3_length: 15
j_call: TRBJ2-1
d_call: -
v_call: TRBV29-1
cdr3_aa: CSVEGTADTYNEQFF
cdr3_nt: TGCAGCGTTGAAGGGACAGCGGACACCTACAATGAGCAGTTCTTC

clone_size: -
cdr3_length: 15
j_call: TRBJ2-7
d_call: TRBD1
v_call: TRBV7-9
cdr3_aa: CASSSVRTGEVEQYF
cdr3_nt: TGTGCCAGCAGCTCGGTTAGGACAGGGGAGGTCGAGCAGTACTTC

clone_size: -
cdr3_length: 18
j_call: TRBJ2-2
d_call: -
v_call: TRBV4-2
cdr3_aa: CASSQDVGARSFTGELFF
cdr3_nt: TGTGCCAGCAGCCAAGATGTAGGGGCCCGAAGTTTCACCGGGGAGCTGTTTTTT